A few counts support the clone carrying this TCR beta chain. Its antigen is undetermined. This sample stems from a study of cytomegalovirus exposure and HLA in healthy donors. The CDR3 sequence is 14 residues long. The germline V gene has CDR1 GTSNPN and CDR2 SVGIG (reference sequence). V lost 1 base and J lost 5, with 14 bases in between. Notes on the study in general: Some V segments, including TRBV6-2 and TRBV6-3, were excluded as indistinguishable. Many donors shared some public TCRs, even though most TCR sequences were rare. The authors enumerated roughly 180 TCR beta chains as linked to cytomegalovirus. According to reports, the classifier identified cytomegalovirus status with high specificity and sensitivity.

Amplification used 60 Vbeta primers and 13 Jbeta primers. Measured with immunoSEQ multiplex PCR; TCRdb has only the in-frame clones, and not every one. The repertoire includes 95,000 to 150,000 clones, about 10% of them detected once, and 3.5% to 5% sits in the top ten. This TCR derives from a woman aged 18 to 35 in good health and CMV-seropositive. The rearrangement links TRBV30 to TRBJ2-5; a possible D gene is TRBD1 (6 bases). Sample: PBMCs. Here the CDR3 DNA reads TGTGCCTGGAGTGGGGGCAGGGGCCGGGAGACCCAGTACTTC. Translated: CAWSGGRGRETQYF.